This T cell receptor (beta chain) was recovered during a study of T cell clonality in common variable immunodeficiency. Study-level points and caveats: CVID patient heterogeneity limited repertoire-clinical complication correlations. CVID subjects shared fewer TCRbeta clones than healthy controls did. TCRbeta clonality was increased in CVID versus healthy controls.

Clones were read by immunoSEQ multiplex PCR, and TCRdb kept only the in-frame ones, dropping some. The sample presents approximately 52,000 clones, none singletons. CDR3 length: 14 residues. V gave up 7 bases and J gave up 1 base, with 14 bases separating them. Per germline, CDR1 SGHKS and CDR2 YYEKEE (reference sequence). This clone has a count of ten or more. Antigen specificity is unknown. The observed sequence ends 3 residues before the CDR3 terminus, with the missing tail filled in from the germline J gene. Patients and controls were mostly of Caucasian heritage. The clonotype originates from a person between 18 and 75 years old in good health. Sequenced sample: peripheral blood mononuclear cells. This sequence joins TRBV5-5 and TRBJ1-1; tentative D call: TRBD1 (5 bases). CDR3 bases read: TGTGCCAGCCATCCCGGGGGATCGAACACTGAA. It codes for CASHPGGSNTE. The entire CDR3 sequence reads CASHPGGSNTEAFF.